This TCR beta chain derives from a study of blood T cell repertoires in COVID-19. Generated by immunoSEQ multiplex PCR, the TCRdb table keeps only in-frame clones and is missing some. The sample records about 73,000 clones, roughly four fifths being singletons. What was sequenced was peripheral blood. This receptor was identified in a woman in her sixties or seventies with acute or convalescent COVID-19.

The CDR3: CASSPGTSGSHEQYF. In nucleotides, the CDR3 is TGTGCCAGCAGCCCCGGGACTAGCGGTTCCCACGAGCAGTACTTC. The gene calls are TRBV28 and TRBJ2-7; 11 bases align to TRBD2. J gave up 5 bases and V 6 bases, and 9 bases lay outside the gene matches. The CDR3 has 15 amino acids. Germline V gene sequence: CDR1 MDHEN, CDR2 SYDVKM.